Listed below are T cell receptor beta chains from one sample, sequenced in a study of CD8 T cells in Susac syndrome. TCRdb used MiXCR to reprocess the immunoSEQ multiplex PCR reads, holding one entry per CDR3 protein. The sample lists about 200,000 distinct CDR3 sequences; roughly 94% were seen once. Input material: CD4+ T cells from PBMCs. The receptors were gathered from a human donor with multiple sclerosis. Each CDR3 is given with its conserved first and last residue. A D gene is named only where the DNA matches it firmly. Rows may omit the clone size; those that give it use once, few, many or a size class.

cdr3_aa: CASSGSRGGPSQYF
cdr3_nt: TGTGCCAGCAGCGGTTCTCGCGGGGGCCCCTCTCAGTACTTC
clone_size: -
d_call: -
j_call: TRBJ2-5
v_call: TRBV2

cdr3_aa: CASSEYHSPLHF
cdr3_nt: TGTGCCAGCAGTGAATACCATTCACCCCTCCACTTT
clone_size: -
d_call: -
j_call: TRBJ1-6
v_call: TRBV25-1

cdr3_aa: CGIRPGQGAKGANVLTF
cdr3_nt: TGTGGGATACGTCCGGGACAGGGGGCGAAAGGGGCCAACGTCCTGACTTTC
clone_size: once
d_call: TRBD1
j_call: TRBJ2-6
v_call: TRBV28

cdr3_aa: CSVNHAFDNYGYTF
cdr3_nt: TGCAGCGTTAACCATGCCTTCGACAACTATGGCTACACCTTC
clone_size: -
d_call: -
j_call: TRBJ1-2
v_call: TRBV29-1

cdr3_aa: CATSDSGTTKLEGDTQYF
cdr3_nt: TGTGCCACCAGTGATTCCGGAACCACAAAGTTGGAGGGAGATACGCAGTATTTT
clone_size: -
d_call: -
j_call: TRBJ2-3
v_call: TRBV24-1

cdr3_aa: CAWSVREGAFF
cdr3_nt: TGTGCCTGGAGTGTACGTGAGGGAGCTTTCTTT
clone_size: -
d_call: -
j_call: TRBJ1-1
v_call: TRBV30

cdr3_aa: CSARGTNEKLFF
cdr3_nt: TGCAGTGCTAGAGGGACAAATGAAAAACTGTTTTTT
clone_size: -
d_call: -
j_call: TRBJ1-4
v_call: TRBV20-1

cdr3_aa: CASSQGARGYTF
cdr3_nt: TGTGCCAGCAGCCAGGGGGCGAGGGGCTACACCTTC
clone_size: -
d_call: -
j_call: TRBJ1-2
v_call: TRBV3-1

cdr3_aa: CASSPRDRNEQFF
cdr3_nt: TGTGCCAGCAGTCCCCGGGACCGGAATGAGCAGTTCTTC
clone_size: once
d_call: -
j_call: TRBJ2-1
v_call: TRBV28

cdr3_aa: CASRGWSQYF
cdr3_nt: TGTGCCAGCAGGGGCTGGTCCCAGTACTTC
clone_size: -
d_call: -
j_call: TRBJ2-5
v_call: TRBV6-1

cdr3_aa: CATSENLAGRNEQFF
cdr3_nt: TGTGCCACCAGTGAAAATCTGGCGGGGAGAAATGAGCAGTTCTTC
clone_size: -
d_call: -
j_call: TRBJ2-1
v_call: TRBV24-1

cdr3_aa: CASSSGRVDQPQHF
cdr3_nt: TGTGCCAGCAGCTCCGGGCGGGTCGATCAGCCCCAGCATTTT
clone_size: once
d_call: -
j_call: TRBJ1-5
v_call: TRBV6-6

cdr3_aa: CSAVAGGLLDTQYF
cdr3_nt: TGCAGTGCAGTAGCGGGGGGGCTTCTAGATACGCAGTATTTT
clone_size: -
d_call: TRBD2
j_call: TRBJ2-3
v_call: TRBV20-1

cdr3_aa: CASSTTRSADTQYF
cdr3_nt: TGTGCCAGCAGCACGACAAGATCCGCAGATACGCAGTATTTT
clone_size: -
d_call: -
j_call: TRBJ2-3
v_call: TRBV7-2

cdr3_aa: CALLRRASYGYTF
cdr3_nt: TGTGCCCTCCTCCGGAGGGCCTCCTATGGCTACACCTTC
clone_size: -
d_call: -
j_call: TRBJ1-2
v_call: TRBV30

cdr3_aa: CSASIRVGSEQFF
cdr3_nt: TGCAGTGCGAGTATACGAGTGGGTAGTGAGCAGTTCTTC
clone_size: -
d_call: -
j_call: TRBJ2-1
v_call: TRBV20-1

cdr3_aa: CASSRENSPLHF
cdr3_nt: TGCGCCAGCAGCCGGGAGAATTCACCCCTCCACTTT
clone_size: few
d_call: -
j_call: TRBJ1-6
v_call: TRBV4-1

cdr3_aa: CASSHGRAETQYF
cdr3_nt: TGTGCCAGCAGTCACGGACGCGCCGAGACCCAGTACTTC
clone_size: -
d_call: -
j_call: TRBJ2-5
v_call: TRBV27

cdr3_aa: CSVGAGANVLTF
cdr3_nt: TGCAGCGTCGGGGCTGGGGCCAACGTCCTGACTTTC
clone_size: -
d_call: -
j_call: TRBJ2-6
v_call: TRBV29-1

cdr3_aa: CASSRQGGETQYF
cdr3_nt: TGTGCCAGCAGTCGACAGGGCGGCGAGACCCAGTACTTC
clone_size: -
d_call: TRBD1
j_call: TRBJ2-5
v_call: TRBV6-2/TRBV6-3

cdr3_aa: CSGSGGAQQETQYF
cdr3_nt: TGCAGTGGTTCCGGGGGGGCGCAACAAGAGACCCAGTACTTC
clone_size: -
d_call: TRBD2
j_call: TRBJ2-5
v_call: TRBV20-1

cdr3_aa: CASSWRGDSPLHF
cdr3_nt: TGTGCCAGCAGCTGGCGGGGGGATTCACCCCTCCACTTT
clone_size: -
d_call: -
j_call: TRBJ1-6
v_call: TRBV7-9

cdr3_aa: CAWSVGRENGYTF
cdr3_nt: TGTGCCTGGAGTGTTGGCAGGGAAAATGGCTACACCTTC
clone_size: -
d_call: -
j_call: TRBJ1-2
v_call: TRBV30

cdr3_aa: CSVTLVGNYGYTF
cdr3_nt: TGCAGCGTAACACTCGTAGGAAACTATGGCTACACCTTC
clone_size: -
d_call: -
j_call: TRBJ1-2
v_call: TRBV29-1

cdr3_aa: CSVDRGGYTF
cdr3_nt: TGCAGCGTTGATAGAGGAGGCTACACCTTC
clone_size: -
d_call: -
j_call: TRBJ1-2
v_call: TRBV29-1

cdr3_aa: CASTYSLGAGGNGYTF
cdr3_nt: TGTGCCAGCACTTATTCCCTGGGAGCGGGAGGGAATGGCTACACCTTC
clone_size: -
d_call: -
j_call: TRBJ1-2
v_call: TRBV6-5

cdr3_aa: CASRYDRASYNEQFF
cdr3_nt: TGTGCCAGCAGATACGACAGGGCATCCTACAATGAGCAGTTCTTC
clone_size: -
d_call: TRBD1
j_call: TRBJ2-1
v_call: TRBV28

cdr3_aa: CASSLSPARYGYTF
cdr3_nt: TGTGCCAGCAGTTTATCGCCAGCGCGCTATGGCTACACCTTC
clone_size: -
d_call: -
j_call: TRBJ1-2
v_call: TRBV27

cdr3_aa: CASSSGGTQDTEAFF
cdr3_nt: TGTGCCAGCAGCTCAGGGGGCACCCAGGACACTGAAGCTTTCTTT
clone_size: once
d_call: TRBD1
j_call: TRBJ1-1
v_call: TRBV11-2

cdr3_aa: CAWSSRDRTYEQYF
cdr3_nt: TGTGCCTGGAGCTCTCGGGACAGGACCTACGAGCAGTACTTC
clone_size: -
d_call: TRBD1
j_call: TRBJ2-7
v_call: TRBV30

cdr3_aa: CASSRPGPGGSYEQYF
cdr3_nt: TGTGCCAGCAGTAGACCGGGGCCAGGGGGCTCCTACGAGCAGTACTTC
clone_size: -
d_call: TRBD1
j_call: TRBJ2-7
v_call: TRBV6-1

cdr3_aa: CASSLVGGGASGELFF
cdr3_nt: TGTGCCAGCAGCTTAGTAGGCGGGGGGGCCTCTGGGGAGCTGTTTTTT
clone_size: once
d_call: TRBD2
j_call: TRBJ2-2
v_call: TRBV7-2

cdr3_aa: CASRRRGSNQPQHF
cdr3_nt: TGTGCCAGCAGAAGACGGGGAAGCAATCAGCCCCAGCATTTT
clone_size: -
d_call: -
j_call: TRBJ1-5
v_call: TRBV5-8

cdr3_aa: CASGRDGAPQHF
cdr3_nt: TGTGCTAGTGGCCGGGACGGAGCCCCCCAGCATTTT
clone_size: -
d_call: -
j_call: TRBJ1-5
v_call: TRBV12-5

cdr3_aa: CASSLLQQETQYF
cdr3_nt: TGCGCCAGCAGCTTGCTACAGCAAGAGACCCAGTACTTC
clone_size: -
d_call: -
j_call: TRBJ2-5
v_call: TRBV5-1

cdr3_aa: CASIISGGSGFEQFF
cdr3_nt: TGTGCCAGCATCATTAGCGGGGGGTCTGGATTTGAGCAGTTCTTC
clone_size: -
d_call: TRBD2
j_call: TRBJ2-1
v_call: TRBV25-1

cdr3_aa: CASSLKGDNGYTF
cdr3_nt: TGTGCCAGCAGCTTGAAGGGCGATAATGGCTACACCTTC
clone_size: -
d_call: -
j_call: TRBJ1-2
v_call: TRBV5-4

cdr3_aa: CASSHPSNNQPQHF
cdr3_nt: TGTGCCAGCAGCCACCCCTCCAACAATCAGCCCCAGCATTTT
clone_size: -
d_call: -
j_call: TRBJ1-5
v_call: TRBV4-2

cdr3_aa: CSVAVGGSNQPQHF
cdr3_nt: TGCAGCGTTGCGGTCGGGGGAAGCAATCAGCCCCAGCATTTT
clone_size: -
d_call: -
j_call: TRBJ1-5
v_call: TRBV29-1

cdr3_aa: CASSPLKGLAGGNAFTDTQYF
cdr3_nt: TGTGCCAGCAGCCCGCTAAAGGGACTAGCGGGGGGAAACGCTTTCACAGATACGCAGTATTTT
clone_size: -
d_call: TRBD2
j_call: TRBJ2-3
v_call: TRBV11-1

cdr3_aa: CSASSGGGETQYF
cdr3_nt: TGCAGTGCTTCTAGCGGGGGTGGGGAGACCCAGTACTTC
clone_size: -
d_call: TRBD2
j_call: TRBJ2-5
v_call: TRBV20-1

cdr3_aa: CASSLVGQGQPQHF
cdr3_nt: TGTGCCAGCAGCTTAGTTGGCCAGGGACAGCCCCAGCATTTT
clone_size: -
d_call: -
j_call: TRBJ1-5
v_call: TRBV7-2

cdr3_aa: CASSLGGPVGEAFF
cdr3_nt: TGTGCCAGCAGTTTGGGCGGCCCCGTCGGCGAAGCTTTCTTT
clone_size: -
d_call: -
j_call: TRBJ1-1
v_call: TRBV12-3/TRBV12-4

cdr3_aa: CASSLRDGRPEAFF
cdr3_nt: TGTGCCAGCAGCTTAAGGGATGGGAGGCCTGAAGCTTTCTTT
clone_size: -
d_call: -
j_call: TRBJ1-1
v_call: TRBV5-6

cdr3_aa: CASRGTGVAFF
cdr3_nt: TGTGCCAGCAGAGGAACAGGGGTAGCTTTCTTT
clone_size: -
d_call: TRBD1
j_call: TRBJ1-1
v_call: TRBV6-5

cdr3_aa: CASSLGGEHYGYTF
cdr3_nt: TGTGCCAGCAGCTTAGGTGGGGAGCACTATGGCTACACCTTC
clone_size: -
d_call: -
j_call: TRBJ1-2
v_call: TRBV5-4

cdr3_aa: CASSVTGQPYNEQFF
cdr3_nt: TGTGCCAGCAGTGTGACAGGGCAGCCCTACAATGAGCAGTTCTTC
clone_size: -
d_call: TRBD1
j_call: TRBJ2-1
v_call: TRBV2

cdr3_aa: CASSARPSGQLSNQPQHF
cdr3_nt: TGTGCCAGCAGCGCAAGACCGTCGGGACAGCTAAGCAATCAGCCCCAGCATTTT
clone_size: -
d_call: TRBD1
j_call: TRBJ1-5
v_call: TRBV7-8

cdr3_aa: CAWSSSRGSPYTF
cdr3_nt: TGTGCCTGGAGTTCTAGCAGGGGGTCACCCTACACCTTC
clone_size: -
d_call: TRBD1
j_call: TRBJ1-2
v_call: TRBV30

cdr3_aa: CSVEGRQGYTGELFF
cdr3_nt: TGCAGCGTTGAAGGGCGACAGGGGTACACCGGGGAGCTGTTTTTT
clone_size: -
d_call: TRBD1
j_call: TRBJ2-2
v_call: TRBV29-1

cdr3_aa: CASSPLQAYEQYF
cdr3_nt: TGTGCCAGCTCACCACTCCAGGCCTACGAGCAGTACTTC
clone_size: -
d_call: -
j_call: TRBJ2-7
v_call: TRBV18

cdr3_aa: CSVSGRLTDTQYF
cdr3_nt: TGCAGCGTCAGCGGCAGGCTTACCGATACGCAGTATTTT
clone_size: -
d_call: -
j_call: TRBJ2-3
v_call: TRBV29-1

cdr3_aa: CASRESGAETQYF
cdr3_nt: TGTGCCAGCAGAGAGAGTGGGGCCGAGACCCAGTACTTC
clone_size: -
d_call: -
j_call: TRBJ2-5
v_call: TRBV27

cdr3_aa: CATSDPQGANEQFF
cdr3_nt: TGTGCCACCAGTGATCCTCAGGGGGCCAATGAGCAGTTCTTC
clone_size: -
d_call: TRBD1
j_call: TRBJ2-1
v_call: TRBV24-1

cdr3_aa: CASSLATQEQPQHF
cdr3_nt: TGTGCCAGCAGCCTAGCGACGCAGGAGCAGCCCCAGCATTTT
clone_size: once
d_call: -
j_call: TRBJ1-5
v_call: TRBV14

cdr3_aa: CASTRTGGIYEQYF
cdr3_nt: TGTGCCAGTACCCGGACAGGGGGGATCTACGAGCAGTACTTC
clone_size: -
d_call: TRBD1
j_call: TRBJ2-7
v_call: TRBV19

cdr3_aa: CASSTRTSGAVDTQYF
cdr3_nt: TGTGCCAGCAGTACCAGGACTAGCGGGGCGGTAGATACGCAGTATTTT
clone_size: -
d_call: TRBD2
j_call: TRBJ2-3
v_call: TRBV2

cdr3_aa: CASSVQGGNQPQHF
cdr3_nt: TGTGCCAGCAGTGTACAGGGTGGGAATCAGCCCCAGCATTTT
clone_size: once
d_call: -
j_call: TRBJ1-5
v_call: TRBV12-3/TRBV12-4